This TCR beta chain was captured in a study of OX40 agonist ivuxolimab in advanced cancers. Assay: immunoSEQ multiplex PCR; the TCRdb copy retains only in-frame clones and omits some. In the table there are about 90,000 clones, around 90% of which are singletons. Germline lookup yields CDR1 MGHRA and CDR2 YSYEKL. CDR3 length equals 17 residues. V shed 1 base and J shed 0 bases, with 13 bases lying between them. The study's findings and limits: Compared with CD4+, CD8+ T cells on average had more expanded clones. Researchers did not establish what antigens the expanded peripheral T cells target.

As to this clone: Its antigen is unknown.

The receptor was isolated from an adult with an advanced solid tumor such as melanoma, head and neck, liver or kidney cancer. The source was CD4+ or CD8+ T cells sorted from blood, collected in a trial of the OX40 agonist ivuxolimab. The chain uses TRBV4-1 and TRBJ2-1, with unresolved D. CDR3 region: CASSQGLTVSSYNEQFF. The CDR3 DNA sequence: TGCGCCAGCAGCCAAGGTCTAACGGTAAGCTCCTACAATGAGCAGTTCTTC.